Ten or more counts support the clone carrying this T cell receptor beta chain. Trimming shortened V by 4 bases and J by 2 bases, and 13 bases separated the two germline ends. The germline CDR1 and CDR2 sequences are SQVTM and ANQGSEA. The CDR3 is 14 amino acids. All patients were untreated before thyroid surgery. The data were obtained in a study of metastatic and nonmetastatic thyroid tumors. The overall study: The comparison covered peripheral blood and tumor or nodule tissue in malignant and benign thyroid patients.

Via MiXCR, TCRdb re-called the PCR reads. The sample has 20,000 to 25,000 clones; over 10% are singletons. The TCR originated in a female donor with papillary thyroid cancer or a benign thyroid nodule (not recorded which). Some clones in this sample may be carry-over from other donors' samples. Material for sequencing was blood. The V and J genes are TRBV29-1 and TRBJ2-3; D gene unclear. CDR3 amino acids: CSVGAIQTTDTQYF. The CDR3 DNA sequence: TGCAGCGTTGGGGCCATCCAGACCACAGATACGCAGTATTTT.